Below are 4 T cell receptor beta chains sequenced from a single sample in a study of a mutant IDH1 vaccine in newly diagnosed glioma. Their cognate antigens are unknown. Clones were read by immunoSEQ multiplex PCR, and TCRdb kept only the in-frame ones, dropping some. The table lists under 95,000 clones, 75% to 95% of them singletons. The time point was: week 5, during vaccination. Doses of 300 ug of mutant IDH1 20-mer peptide were given with topical imiquimod. The specimen comprised PBMCs, sampled from a glioma patient whose treatment included an IDH1 peptide vaccine. These receptors all come from a woman between 50 and 59 years old with glioma.

The V and J genes are TRBV5-1 and TRBJ1-1; TRBD1 is a possible D gene (6 bases). The CDR3 loop spans 14 amino acids. Between the trimmed V and J ends, which lost 5 bases and 3 bases, there was a span of 14 bases. Germline CDR1 and CDR2: SGHRS and YFSETQ. Written as DNA, the CDR3 is TGCGCCAGCAGAAGACAGGCGATGGACACTGAAGCTTTCTTT. This codes for CASRRQAMDTEAFF.

The genes are TRBV15 and TRBJ2-6; D not resolved. V dropped 5 bases and J dropped 3 bases, with 11 bases sitting between them. Germline CDR1 reads LNHNV; CDR2 reads YYDKDF (reference sequence). The CDR3 spans 15 residues. The CDR3 region is CATSETRHGANVLTF. The CDR3 DNA is TGTGCCACCAGCGAGACAAGGCATGGGGCCAACGTCCTGACTTTC.

The chain uses TRBV10-3 and TRBJ2-1; 12 nucleotides line up with TRBD2. Germline V lookup: CDR1 ENHRY, CDR2 SYGVKD. This CDR3 comprises 16 residues. V was clipped by 3 bases and J by 4 bases; unmatched bases: 4. The chain's CDR3 is CAISDLAGGGYNEQFF. The CDR3, as DNA: TGTGCCATCAGTGATCTAGCGGGAGGGGGGTACAATGAGCAGTTCTTC.

The J gene is TRBJ2-2, the V gene TRBV19; the match to TRBD2 covers 7 bases. The trim removed 7 bases at V and 4 bases at J, leaving 9 bases unmatched. CDR3 length: 15 amino acids. Germline assignment: CDR1 LNHDA and CDR2 SQIVND (reference sequence). The CDR3 DNA reads as TGTGCCAGTACCCCGACTAGCACCATCACCGGGGAGCTGTTTTTT. Residues: CASTPTSTITGELFF.